This TCR beta chain was retrieved from a study of response to subunit inactivated influenza vaccine. MiXCR, applied by TCRdb to the RT-PCR reads, yields one record per CDR3 protein. The sample holds about 540,000 distinct CDR3 sequences, approximately 20% seen once. This clonotype was seen a few times. V shed 2 bases, J shed 9 bases, and the junction held 6 bases outside the gene matches. CDR1 LGHDT and CDR2 YNNKEL come from the germline V gene (reference sequence). This CDR3 is built from 15 residues. These data are also associated with another study on T cells expressing NK-cell markers. That paper states: Beta-chain TCR cDNA was generated via 5'RACE template switching with UMIs. Underlying the TCR beta repertoires were sorted CD3+CD56+NKG2C+, CD3+CD56+NKG2C- and CD3+CD56-NKG2C+ T cells.

The sequences come from CD4+ T cells sorted from PBMCs, collected approximately 12 days after vaccination. The chain has TRBV3-1 and TRBJ2-1; 11 bases are a match to TRBD2. The receptor's source is a man aged 50-59 years who received an inactivated influenza vaccine. Here the CDR3 reads CASSQIAGGRSEQFF. The CDR3 bases are TGTGCCAGCAGCCAAATAGCGGGGGGGCGGAGTGAGCAGTTCTTC.